These T cell receptor beta chains were read from a single sample in a study of PD-1 blockade in classical Hodgkin lymphoma. Assay used: immunoSEQ multiplex PCR; TCRdb lists only in-frame clones, some missing. The sample carries over 90,000 clones, 85% to 90% recorded once. This specimen consisted of peripheral blood mononuclear cells (PBMCs), obtained before the second cycle of nivolumab. These receptors originate from a human donor with classical Hodgkin lymphoma. Both conserved end residues are part of each CDR3. Each record gives: CDR3 DNA, CDR3 protein, clone size, J gene, V gene, D gene. A D gene is named only where the DNA matches it firmly. The listing skips clone size in some rows; elsewhere it reads once, few, many or a size class.

DNA: TGTGCCAGCAGTGAAAGCATCGGGTCCTACGAGCAGTACTTC
CDR3: CASSESIGSYEQYF
size: NA
J: TRBJ2-7
V: TRBV6-1
D: NA

DNA: TGCGCCAGCAGTTGGACAGGGGAAACAGATACGCAGTATTTT
CDR3: CASSWTGETDTQYF
size: NA
J: TRBJ2-3
V: TRBV10-2
D: TRBD1

DNA: TGTGCCAGCAGCTCACGGGACAGGAGGACCGGGGAGCTGTTTTTT
CDR3: CASSSRDRRTGELFF
size: once
J: TRBJ2-2
V: TRBV11-2
D: TRBD1

DNA: TGTGCCGCCTATGACAGGGGATCGGCAGGAAACACCATATATTTT
CDR3: CAAYDRGSAGNTIYF
size: NA
J: TRBJ1-3
V: TRBV28
D: TRBD1

DNA: TGTGCCAGCAGCTTGGCGTCACTCGGGGATGAGCAGTTCTTC
CDR3: CASSLASLGDEQFF
size: NA
J: TRBJ2-1
V: TRBV5-6
D: NA

DNA: TGCAGCGTTGGAGATGCAAATGGCTACACCTTC
CDR3: CSVGDANGYTF
size: NA
J: TRBJ1-2
V: TRBV29-1
D: NA

DNA: TGTGCCAGCAGTCCCTCGGGGGCTTCGGCGCGGGAGACCCAGTACTTC
CDR3: CASSPSGASARETQYF
size: NA
J: TRBJ2-5
V: TRBV28
D: NA

DNA: TGTGCCAGCAGCCATAGGACAGGATGGGGCACAGATACGCAGTATTTT
CDR3: CASSHRTGWGTDTQYF
size: NA
J: TRBJ2-3
V: TRBV11-1
D: TRBD1

DNA: TGTGCCACCAGCATTATAGCGGGAATAGCCAAAAACATTCAGTACTTC
CDR3: CATSIIAGIAKNIQYF
size: NA
J: TRBJ2-4
V: TRBV15
D: TRBD2

DNA: TGCGCCAGCAGCCTGGTCGCTGGGGCCAACGTCCTGACTTTC
CDR3: CASSLVAGANVLTF
size: NA
J: TRBJ2-6
V: TRBV5-1
D: NA

DNA: TGTGCCACCCATAGCGGGAGATATAAGTCGGGGCAAGAGACCCAGTACTTC
CDR3: CATHSGRYKSGQETQYF
size: once
J: TRBJ2-5
V: TRBV28
D: TRBD2